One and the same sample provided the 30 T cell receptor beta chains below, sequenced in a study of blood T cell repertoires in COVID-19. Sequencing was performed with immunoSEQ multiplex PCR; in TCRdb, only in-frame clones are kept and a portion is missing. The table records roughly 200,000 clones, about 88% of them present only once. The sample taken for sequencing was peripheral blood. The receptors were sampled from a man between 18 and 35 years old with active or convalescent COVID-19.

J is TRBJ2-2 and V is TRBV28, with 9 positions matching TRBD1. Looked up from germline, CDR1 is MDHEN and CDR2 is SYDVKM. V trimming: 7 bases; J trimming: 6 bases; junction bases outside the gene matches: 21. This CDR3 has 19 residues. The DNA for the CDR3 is TGTGCCAGCACCATGGGACAGGGCGCCCGGTCGGGCTACCCCGGGGAGCTGTTTTTT. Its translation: CASTMGQGARSGYPGELFF. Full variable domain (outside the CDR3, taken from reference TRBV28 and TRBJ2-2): DVKVTQSSRYLVKRTGEKVFLECVQDMDHENMFWYRQDPGLGLRLIYFSYDVKMKEKGDIPEGYSVSREKKERFSLILESASTNQTSMYLCASTMGQGARSGYPGELFFGEGSRLTVL.

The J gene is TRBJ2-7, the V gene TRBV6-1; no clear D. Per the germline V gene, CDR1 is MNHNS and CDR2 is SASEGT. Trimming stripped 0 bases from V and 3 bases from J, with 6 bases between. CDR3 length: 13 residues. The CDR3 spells CASSEARLYEQYF. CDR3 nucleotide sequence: TGTGCCAGCAGTGAAGCGCGCCTCTACGAGCAGTACTTC.

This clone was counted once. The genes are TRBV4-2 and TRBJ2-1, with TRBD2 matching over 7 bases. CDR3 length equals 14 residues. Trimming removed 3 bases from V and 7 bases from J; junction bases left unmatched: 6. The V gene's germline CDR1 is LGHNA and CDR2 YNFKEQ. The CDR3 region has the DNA TGTGCCAGCAGCCACAGCGGGGCGGGGAATGAGCAGTTCTTC. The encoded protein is CASSHSGAGNEQFF.

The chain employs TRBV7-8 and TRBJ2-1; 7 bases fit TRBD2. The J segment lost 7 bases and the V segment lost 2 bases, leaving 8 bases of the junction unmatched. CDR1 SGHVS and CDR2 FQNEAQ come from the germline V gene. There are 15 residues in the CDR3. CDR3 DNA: TGTGCCAGCAGCTTACCGCGGACTAGTTTTAATGAGCAGTTCTTC. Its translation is CASSLPRTSFNEQFF.

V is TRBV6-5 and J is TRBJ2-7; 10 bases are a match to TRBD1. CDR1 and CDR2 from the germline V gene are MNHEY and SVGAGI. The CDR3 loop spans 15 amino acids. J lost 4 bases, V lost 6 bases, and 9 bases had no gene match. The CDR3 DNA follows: TGTGCCAGCAGCAGACAGGGGGCCTCTTGGTACGAGCAGTACTTC. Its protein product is CASSRQGASWYEQYF.

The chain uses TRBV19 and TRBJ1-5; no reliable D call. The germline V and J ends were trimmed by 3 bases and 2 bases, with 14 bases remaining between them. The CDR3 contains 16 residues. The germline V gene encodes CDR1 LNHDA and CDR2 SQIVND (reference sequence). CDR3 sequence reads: CASSILFERGNQPQHF. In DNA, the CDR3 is TGTGCCAGTAGTATCCTTTTTGAGAGAGGCAATCAGCCCCAGCATTTT.

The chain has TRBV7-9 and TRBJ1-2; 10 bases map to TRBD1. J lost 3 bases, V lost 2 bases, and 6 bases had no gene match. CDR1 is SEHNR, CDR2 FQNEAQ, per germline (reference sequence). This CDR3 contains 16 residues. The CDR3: CASSLRTGGTDYGYTF. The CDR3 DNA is TGTGCCAGCAGCTTAAGGACAGGGGGTACAGACTATGGCTACACCTTC. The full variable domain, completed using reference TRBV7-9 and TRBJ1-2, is DTGVSQNPRHKITKRGQNVTFRCDPISEHNRLYWYRQTLGQGPEFLTYFQNEAQLEKSRLLSDRFSAERPKGSFSTLEIQRTEQGDSAMYLCASSLRTGGTDYGYTFGSGTRLTVV.

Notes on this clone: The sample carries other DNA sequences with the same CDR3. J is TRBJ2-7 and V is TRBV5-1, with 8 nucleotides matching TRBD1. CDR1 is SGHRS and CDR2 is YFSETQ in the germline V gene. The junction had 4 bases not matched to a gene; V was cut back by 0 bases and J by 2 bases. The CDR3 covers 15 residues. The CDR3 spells CASSLGGTGAYEQYF. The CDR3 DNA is TGCGCCAGCAGCTTGGGAGGGACAGGAGCCTACGAGCAGTACTTC. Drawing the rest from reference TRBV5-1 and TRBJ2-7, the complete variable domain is KAGVTQTPRYLIKTRGQQVTLSCSPISGHRSVSWYQQTPGQGLQFLFEYFSETQRNKGNFPGRFSGRQFSNSRSEMNVSTLELGDSALYLCASSLGGTGAYEQYFGPGTRLTVT.

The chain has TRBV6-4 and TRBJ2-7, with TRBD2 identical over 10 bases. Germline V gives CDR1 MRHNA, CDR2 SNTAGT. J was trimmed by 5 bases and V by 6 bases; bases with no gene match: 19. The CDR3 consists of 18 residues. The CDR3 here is CASRGDSKSAGGYHEQYF. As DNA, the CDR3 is TGTGCCAGCAGGGGGGACAGCAAATCAGCGGGAGGGTATCACGAGCAGTACTTC.

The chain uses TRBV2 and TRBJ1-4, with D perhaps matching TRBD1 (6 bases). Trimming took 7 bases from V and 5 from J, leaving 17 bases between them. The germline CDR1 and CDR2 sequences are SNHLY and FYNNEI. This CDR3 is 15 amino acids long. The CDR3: CASTQGGAENEKLFF. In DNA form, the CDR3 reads TGTGCCAGCACCCAAGGGGGGGCTGAGAATGAAAAACTGTTTTTT.

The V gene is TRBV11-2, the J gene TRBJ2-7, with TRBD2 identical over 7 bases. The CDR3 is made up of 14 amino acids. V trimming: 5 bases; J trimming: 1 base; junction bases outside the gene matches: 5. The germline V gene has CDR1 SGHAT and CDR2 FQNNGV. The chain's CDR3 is CASSEGRGSYEQYF. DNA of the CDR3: TGTGCCAGCAGCGAAGGGCGGGGGTCCTACGAGCAGTACTTC.

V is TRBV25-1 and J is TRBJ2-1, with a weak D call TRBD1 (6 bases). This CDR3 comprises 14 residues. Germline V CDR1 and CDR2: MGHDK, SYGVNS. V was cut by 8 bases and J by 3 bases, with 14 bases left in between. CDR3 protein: CASGTGLYYNEQFF. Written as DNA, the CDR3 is TGTGCCAGCGGTACAGGGTTATACTACAATGAGCAGTTCTTC.

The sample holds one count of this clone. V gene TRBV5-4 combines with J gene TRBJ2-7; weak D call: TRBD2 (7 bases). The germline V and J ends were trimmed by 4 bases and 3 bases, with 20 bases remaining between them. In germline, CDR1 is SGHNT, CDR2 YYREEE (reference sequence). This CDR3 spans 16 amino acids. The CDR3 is CASSIGGGTMSYEQYF. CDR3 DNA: TGTGCCAGCAGCATTGGGGGGGGGACAATGAGCTACGAGCAGTACTTC.

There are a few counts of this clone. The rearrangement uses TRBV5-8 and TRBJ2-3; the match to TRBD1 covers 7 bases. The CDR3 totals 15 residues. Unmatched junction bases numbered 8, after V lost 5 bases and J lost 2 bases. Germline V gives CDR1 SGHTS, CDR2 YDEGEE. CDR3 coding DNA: TGTGCCAGCAGTCAACAGGGGACGCACACAGATACGCAGTATTTT. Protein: CASSQQGTHTDTQYF. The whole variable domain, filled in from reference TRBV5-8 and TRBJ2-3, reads EAGVTQSPTHLIKTRGQQATLRCSPISGHTSVYWYQQALGLGLQFLLWYDEGEERNRGNFPPRFSGRQFPNYSSELNVNALELEDSALYLCASSQQGTHTDTQYFGPGTRLTVL.

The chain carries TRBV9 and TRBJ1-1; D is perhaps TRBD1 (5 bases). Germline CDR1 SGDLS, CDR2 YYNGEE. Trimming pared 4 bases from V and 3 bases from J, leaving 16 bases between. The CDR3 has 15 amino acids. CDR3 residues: CASSPGMEMDTEAFF. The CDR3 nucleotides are TGTGCCAGCAGCCCAGGGATGGAGATGGACACTGAAGCTTTCTTT.

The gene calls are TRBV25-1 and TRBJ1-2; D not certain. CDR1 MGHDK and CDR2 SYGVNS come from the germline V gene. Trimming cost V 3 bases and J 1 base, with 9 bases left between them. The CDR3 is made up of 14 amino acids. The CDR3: CASSDPPVNYGYTF. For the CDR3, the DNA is TGTGCCAGCAGTGACCCCCCGGTTAACTATGGCTACACCTTC.

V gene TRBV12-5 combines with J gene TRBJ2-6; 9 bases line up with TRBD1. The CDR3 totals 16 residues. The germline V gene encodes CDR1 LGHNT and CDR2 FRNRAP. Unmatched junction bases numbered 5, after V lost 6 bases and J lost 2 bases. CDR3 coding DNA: TGTGCTAGTGGCCCCGGGACAGGGACTGGGGCCAACGTCCTGACTTTC. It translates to CASGPGTGTGANVLTF.

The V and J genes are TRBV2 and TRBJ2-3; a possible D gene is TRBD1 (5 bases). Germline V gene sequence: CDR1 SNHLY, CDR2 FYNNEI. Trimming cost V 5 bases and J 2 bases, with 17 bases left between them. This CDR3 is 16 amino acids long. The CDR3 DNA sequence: TGTGCCAGCAGTACCAATGCGGTGACAGTCACAGATACGCAGTATTTT. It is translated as CASSTNAVTVTDTQYF.

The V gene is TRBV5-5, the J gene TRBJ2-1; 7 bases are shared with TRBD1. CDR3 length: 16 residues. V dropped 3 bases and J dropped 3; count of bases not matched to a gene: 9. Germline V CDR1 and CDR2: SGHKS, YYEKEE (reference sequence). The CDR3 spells CASSSPGQTFYNEQFF. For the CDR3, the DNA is TGTGCCAGCAGCTCGCCGGGACAGACTTTCTACAATGAGCAGTTCTTC.

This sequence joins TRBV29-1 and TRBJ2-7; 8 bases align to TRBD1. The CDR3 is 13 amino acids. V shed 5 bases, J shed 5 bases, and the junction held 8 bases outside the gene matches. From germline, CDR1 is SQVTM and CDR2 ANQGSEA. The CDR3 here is CSVLGTGIHEQYF. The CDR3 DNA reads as TGCAGCGTTTTAGGGACAGGTATTCACGAGCAGTACTTC.

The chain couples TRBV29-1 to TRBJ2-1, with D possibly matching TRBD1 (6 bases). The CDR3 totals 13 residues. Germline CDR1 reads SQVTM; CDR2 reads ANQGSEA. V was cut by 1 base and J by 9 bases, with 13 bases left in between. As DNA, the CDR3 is TGCAGCGTTGAAGCAGTTGGGGGCGGTGAGCAGTTCTTC. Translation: CSVEAVGGGEQFF.

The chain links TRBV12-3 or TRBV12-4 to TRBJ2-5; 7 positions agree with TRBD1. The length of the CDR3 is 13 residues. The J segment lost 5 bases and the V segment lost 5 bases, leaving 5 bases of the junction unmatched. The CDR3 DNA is TGTGCCAGCAGTACAGGGGTTCGGGAGACCCAGTACTTC. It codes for CASSTGVRETQYF.

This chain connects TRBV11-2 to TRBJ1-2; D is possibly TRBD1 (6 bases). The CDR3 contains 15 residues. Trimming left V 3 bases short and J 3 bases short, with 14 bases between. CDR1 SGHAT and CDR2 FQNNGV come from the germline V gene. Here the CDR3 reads CASSLVRGGYYGYTF. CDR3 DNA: TGTGCCAGCAGCTTGGTTCGAGGGGGATACTATGGCTACACCTTC.

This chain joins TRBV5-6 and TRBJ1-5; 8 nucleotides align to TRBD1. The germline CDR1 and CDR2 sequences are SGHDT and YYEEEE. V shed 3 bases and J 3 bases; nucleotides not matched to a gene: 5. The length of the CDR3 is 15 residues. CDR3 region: CASSSQGGNNQPQHF. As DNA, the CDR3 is TGTGCCAGCAGCTCACAGGGGGGTAACAATCAGCCCCAGCATTTT.

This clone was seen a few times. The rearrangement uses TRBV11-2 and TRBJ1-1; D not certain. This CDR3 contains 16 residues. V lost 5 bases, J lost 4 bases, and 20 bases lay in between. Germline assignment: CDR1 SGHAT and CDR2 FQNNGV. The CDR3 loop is CASSPLGRDSGTEAFF. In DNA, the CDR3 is TGTGCCAGCAGCCCCTTAGGTCGGGATTCAGGCACTGAAGCTTTCTTT.

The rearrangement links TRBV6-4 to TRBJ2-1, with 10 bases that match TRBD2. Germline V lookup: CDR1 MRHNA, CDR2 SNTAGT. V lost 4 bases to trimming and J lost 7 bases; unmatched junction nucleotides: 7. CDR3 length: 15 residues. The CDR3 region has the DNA TGTGCCAGCAGTGCCCTAGCGGGAGCTGGGAATGAGCAGTTCTTC. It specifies CASSALAGAGNEQFF.

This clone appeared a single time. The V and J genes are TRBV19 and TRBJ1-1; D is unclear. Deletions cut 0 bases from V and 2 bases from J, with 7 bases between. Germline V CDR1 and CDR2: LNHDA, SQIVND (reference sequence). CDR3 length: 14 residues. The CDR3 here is CASSIEGRNTEAFF. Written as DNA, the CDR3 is TGTGCCAGTAGTATAGAGGGCCGAAACACTGAAGCTTTCTTT.

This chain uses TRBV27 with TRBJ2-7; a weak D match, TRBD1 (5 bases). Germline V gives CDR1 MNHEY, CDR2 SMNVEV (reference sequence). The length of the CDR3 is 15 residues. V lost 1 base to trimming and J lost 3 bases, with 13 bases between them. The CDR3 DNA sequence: TGTGCCAGCAGTTTATTCTCCAGGGCAGGCTACGAGCAGTACTTC. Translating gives CASSLFSRAGYEQYF.

CDR3 DNA: TGTGCCAGCAGCCAATCTTCCGGGGGAATCTCCTACAATGAGCAGTTCTTC. Its translation is CASSQSSGGISYNEQFF. J is TRBJ2-1 and V is TRBV3-1 (or the pseudogene TRBV3-2); possibly TRBD2 for D (6 bases). The V and J ends lost 2 bases and 0 bases respectively, with 14 bases between them. CDR3 length: 17 residues. Germline V lookup: CDR1 LGHDT, CDR2 YNNKEL (reference sequence).

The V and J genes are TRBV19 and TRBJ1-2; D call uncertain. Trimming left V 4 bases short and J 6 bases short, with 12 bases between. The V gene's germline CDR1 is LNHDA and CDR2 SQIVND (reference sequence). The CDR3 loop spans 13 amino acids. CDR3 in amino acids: CASSTDSRNGYTF. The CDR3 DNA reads TGTGCCAGTAGTACCGACTCCCGGAATGGCTACACCTTC.